This T cell receptor (beta chain) was identified in a study of the immune and genomic landscape of osteosarcoma. Study-level background: Median age at diagnosis was approximately 25 years, range about 5-81.

Clones were sequenced by immunoSEQ multiplex PCR, and TCRdb holds only the in-frame ones, with some missing. The sample shows roughly 10,000 clones, under 75% of them seen only once. Poor-prognosis osteosarcoma patients supplied post-treatment primary, local recurrence and metastasis tumor specimens. Study results and limitations: No matched normal tissue; external skin and blood data served as benchmarks.

Germline lookup yields CDR1 MDHEN and CDR2 SYDVKM. CDR3 length: 13 residues. Between the trimmed V and J ends, which lost 6 bases and 4 bases, there was a span of 10 bases. About this clone itself: Its specificity is unknown.

The specimen was osteosarcoma tumor tissue from the lung. The chain uses TRBV28 and TRBJ2-1, with D tentatively TRBD1 (6 bases). This receptor was obtained from a human donor with osteosarcoma. The CDR3 is CASRGGQYNEQFF. DNA of the CDR3: TGTGCCAGCAGGGGCGGACAGTACAATGAGCAGTTCTTC.